The T cell receptor beta chain under discussion was sequenced for a study of CD8+CD57+ T cells in acquired aplastic anemia. Genomic DNA, the template, was used for profiling of the TCR beta VDJ and CDR3. Using its own MiXCR run on the reads, TCRdb lists one record per CDR3 protein. The data show around 140,000 distinct CDR3 sequences, roughly 40% seen once. Germline values: CDR1 LNHNV, CDR2 YYDKDF (reference sequence). Between the trimmed V and J ends, which lost 6 bases and 5 bases, there was a span of 9 bases. The CDR3 covers 12 residues. This clonotype was seen a handful of times. Sequenced material: sorted CD4+, CD8+, or CD8+CD57+ T cells (not recorded which) from PBMCs. The receptor's source is a human donor in good health, serving as a control. This chain joins TRBV15 and TRBJ2-3, with D hard to call. CDR3 bases: TGTGCCACCAGTCGTGCCGAAGATACGCAGTATTTT. Translated: CATSRAEDTQYF. Filled out from reference TRBV15 and TRBJ2-3, the complete variable domain reads DAMVIQNPRYQVTQFGKPVTLSCSQTLNHNVMYWYQQKSSQAPKLLFHYYDKDFNNEADTPDNFQSRRPNTSFCFLDIRSPGLGDTAMYLCATSRAEDTQYFGPGTRLTVL.